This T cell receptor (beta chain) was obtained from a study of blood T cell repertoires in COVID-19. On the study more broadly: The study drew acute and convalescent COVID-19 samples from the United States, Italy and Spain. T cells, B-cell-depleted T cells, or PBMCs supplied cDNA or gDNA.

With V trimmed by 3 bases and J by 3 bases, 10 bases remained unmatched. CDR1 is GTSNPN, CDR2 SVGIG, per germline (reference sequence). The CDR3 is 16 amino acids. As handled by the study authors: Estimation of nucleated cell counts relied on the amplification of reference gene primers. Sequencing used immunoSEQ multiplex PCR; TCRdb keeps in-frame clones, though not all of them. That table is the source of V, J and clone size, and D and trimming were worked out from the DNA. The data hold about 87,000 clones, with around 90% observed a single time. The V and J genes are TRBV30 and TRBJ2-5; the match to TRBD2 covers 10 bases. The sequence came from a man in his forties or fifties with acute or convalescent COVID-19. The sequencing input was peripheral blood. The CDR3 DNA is TGTGCCTGGAGCCGGATGACTAGCGGGTCTAAAGAGACCCAGTACTTC. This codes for CAWSRMTSGSKETQYF.